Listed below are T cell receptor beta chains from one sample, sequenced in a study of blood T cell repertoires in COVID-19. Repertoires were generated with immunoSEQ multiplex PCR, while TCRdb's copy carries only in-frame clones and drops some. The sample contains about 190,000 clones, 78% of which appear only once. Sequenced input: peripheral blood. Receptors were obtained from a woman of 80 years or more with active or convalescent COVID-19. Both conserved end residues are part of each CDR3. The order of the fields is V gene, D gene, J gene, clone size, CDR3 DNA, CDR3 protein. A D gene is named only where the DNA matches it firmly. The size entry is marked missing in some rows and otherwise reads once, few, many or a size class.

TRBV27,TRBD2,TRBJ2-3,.,TGTGCCAGCAGTCCGGGACTAGCCCTACACACAGATACGCAGTATTTT,CASSPGLALHTDTQYF
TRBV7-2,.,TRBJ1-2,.,TGTGCCAGCAGCGACTGGACGGGAGGGATCTATGGCTACACCTTC,CASSDWTGGIYGYTF
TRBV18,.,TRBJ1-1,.,TGTGCCAGCTCACCAGACTCGATGGCTTACACTGAAGCTTTCTTT,CASSPDSMAYTEAFF
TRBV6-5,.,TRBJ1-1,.,TGTGCCAGCAGTACAGGGAACACTGAAGCTTTCTTT,CASSTGNTEAFF
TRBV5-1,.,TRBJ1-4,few,TGCGCCAGCAGCAAAACTGCAACTAATGAAAAACTGTTTTTT,CASSKTATNEKLFF
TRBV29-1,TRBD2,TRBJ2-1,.,TGCAGCGTTGAGGGACTAGGCAATGAGCAGTTCTTC,CSVEGLGNEQFF
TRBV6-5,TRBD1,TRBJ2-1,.,TGTGCCAGCCTCTTCGGACAGGCGTACAATGAGCAGTTCTTC,CASLFGQAYNEQFF
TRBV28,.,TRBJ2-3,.,TGTGCCAGCAGTCCCCTGGGCAGCACAGATACGCAGTATTTT,CASSPLGSTDTQYF
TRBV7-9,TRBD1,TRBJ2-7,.,TGTGCCAGCAGCCCTAGTTGGGACAGGGTTTCCTACGAGCAGTACTTC,CASSPSWDRVSYEQYF
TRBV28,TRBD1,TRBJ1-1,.,TGTGCCAGCACCATCGACAGGGAAACTGAAGCTTTCTTT,CASTIDRETEAFF
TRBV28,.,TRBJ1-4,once,TGTGCCAGCAGTTTTAGCGGGGCGCCCACTAATGAAAAACTGTTTTTT,CASSFSGAPTNEKLFF
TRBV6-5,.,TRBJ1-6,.,TGTGCCAGCACCCACCCGAGCTCCTATAATTCACCCCTCCACTTT,CASTHPSSYNSPLHF
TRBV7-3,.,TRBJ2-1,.,TGTGCCAGCAGCTTAACGGGGGCCACGGGAAATGAGCAGTTCTTC,CASSLTGATGNEQFF
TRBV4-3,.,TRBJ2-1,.,TGCGCCAGCAGCCAAGGTGACAGTTACTACAATGAGCAGTTCTTC,CASSQGDSYYNEQFF
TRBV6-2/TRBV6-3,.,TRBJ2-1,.,TGTGCCAGCAGTAAGCAGGTATACAATGAGCAGTTCTTC,CASSKQVYNEQFF
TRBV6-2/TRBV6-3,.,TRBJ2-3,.,TGTGCCAGCAGTTCCCCGGCGGGGCCGAGGGCAGATACGCAGTATTTT,CASSSPAGPRADTQYF
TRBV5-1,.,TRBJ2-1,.,TGCGCCAGCAGCTTGATAGAGGCCGCTTACAATGAGCAGTTCTTC,CASSLIEAAYNEQFF
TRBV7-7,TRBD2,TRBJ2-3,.,TGTGCTAGCAGCCCCCTAGCGGGGGGCCCTACAGATACGCAGTATTTT,CASSPLAGGPTDTQYF
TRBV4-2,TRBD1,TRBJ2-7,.,TGTGCCAGCAGCCAATCTGGACAGGGCGGCGAGCAGTACTTC,CASSQSGQGGEQYF
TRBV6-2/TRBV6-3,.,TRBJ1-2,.,TGTGCCAGCAGTTACTACATCTATGGCTACACCTTC,CASSYYIYGYTF
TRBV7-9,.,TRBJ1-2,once,TGTGCCAGCAGCCCCGGTGTCGACAGGATAGAAGGCTACACCTTC,CASSPGVDRIEGYTF
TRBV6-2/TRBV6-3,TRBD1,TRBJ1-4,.,TGTGCCAGCAGTTACTCGATTTACGGACAGGGGATGGTATACGATGAAAAACTGTTTTTT,CASSYSIYGQGMVYDEKLFF
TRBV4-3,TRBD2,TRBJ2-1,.,TGCGCCAGCAGCCAAGGACCTAGCGGGGGGGCACATGAGCAGTTCTTC,CASSQGPSGGAHEQFF
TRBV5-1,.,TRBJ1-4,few,TGCGCCAGCAGCTACCGAGGGCAATCCTCAACTAATGAAAAACTGTTTTTT,CASSYRGQSSTNEKLFF
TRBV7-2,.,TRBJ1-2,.,TGTGCCAGCAGCTTAGCGAGGGGGGGAGGCTACACCTTC,CASSLARGGGYTF
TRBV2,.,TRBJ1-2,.,TGTGCCAGCAGTCGGACGAGGGACACCTTGGGGTATGGCTACACCTTC,CASSRTRDTLGYGYTF
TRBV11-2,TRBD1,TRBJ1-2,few,TGTGCCAGCAGCTCGACAGGGGGGCTTGGTGGCTACACCTTC,CASSSTGGLGGYTF
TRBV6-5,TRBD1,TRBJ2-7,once,TGTGCCAGCAGCCGGGGACAGGCCTCCTTCTACGAGCAGTACTTC,CASSRGQASFYEQYF
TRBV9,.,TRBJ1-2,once,TGTGCCAGCAGCCCAGACAACAACTATGGCTACACCTTC,CASSPDNNYGYTF
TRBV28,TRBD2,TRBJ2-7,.,TGTGCCAGCAGTTTGTCTAGCGGGGGACCCTACGAGCAGTACTTC,CASSLSSGGPYEQYF
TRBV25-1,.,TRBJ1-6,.,TGTGCCAGCAGTGGTATAAGGAGTATTTCACCCCTCCACTTT,CASSGIRSISPLHF
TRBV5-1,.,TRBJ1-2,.,TGCGCCAGCAGCTTGCCGGGTAGCTATGGCTACACCTTC,CASSLPGSYGYTF
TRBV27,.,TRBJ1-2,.,TGTGCCAGCAGTCACTTGACGGGAGGCGACTATGGCTACACCTTC,CASSHLTGGDYGYTF
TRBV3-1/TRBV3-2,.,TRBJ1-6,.,TGTGCCAGCAGCCAAGTGCCAGGTTCACCCCTCCACTTT,CASSQVPGSPLHF
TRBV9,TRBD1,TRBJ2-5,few,TGTGCCAGCAGCGTAGTGGGACAGGGGGGTGAGACCCAGTACTTC,CASSVVGQGGETQYF
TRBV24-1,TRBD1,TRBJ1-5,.,TGTGCCACCAGTGCCAAGGACAGGGGCGGCAATCAGCCCCAGCATTTT,CATSAKDRGGNQPQHF
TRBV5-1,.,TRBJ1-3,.,TGCGCCAGCAGCTTGGCAGGGGTATCAGGAAACACCATATATTTT,CASSLAGVSGNTIYF
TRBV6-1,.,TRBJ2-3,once,TGTGCCAGCAGTGAAGCCCTCGGGCGGGGTATCACAGATACGCAGTATTTT,CASSEALGRGITDTQYF
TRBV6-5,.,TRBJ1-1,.,TGTGCCAGCAGTTATTCCCCCACTCCCTACCCCAATGAAGCTTTCTTT,CASSYSPTPYPNEAFF
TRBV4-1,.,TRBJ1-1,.,TGCGCCAGCAGCCAAGACCCGGGACACACGAACACTGAAGCTTTCTTT,CASSQDPGHTNTEAFF
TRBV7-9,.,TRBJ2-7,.,TGTGCCAGCAGCGCCGCAGGGGTGGTGACCGGATACGAGCAGTACTTC,CASSAAGVVTGYEQYF